This T cell receptor beta chain was sequenced for a study of identical twins. This clonotype was seen at least ten times. TCRdb called the 5' RACE reads again in MiXCR, with one record for every CDR3 protein. The sample holds 500,000 to 600,000 distinct CDR3 sequences, about 20% seen once. This CDR3 has 14 amino acids. Trimming pared 6 bases from V and 3 bases from J, leaving 13 bases between. Germline loops: CDR1 MNHNS, CDR2 SASEGT. These sequences were also reported in another study, on T cells expressing NK-cell markers.

This chain links TRBV6-1 with TRBJ2-3; the D is unclear. The sequence was collected from a young woman in good health. Sequenced: CD4+ T cells sorted from blood. CDR3 in amino acids: CASRPPLSTDTQYF. In DNA, the CDR3 is TGTGCCAGCAGACCCCCTCTGAGTACAGATACGCAGTATTTT.